These 20 T cell receptor beta chains originate from one sample sequenced in a study of shared clonotypes between healthy human individuals. Measured with immunoSEQ multiplex PCR; TCRdb has only the in-frame clones, and not every one. The repertoire holds about 120,000 clones, with around 65% as singletons. Sequencing used memory CD8+ T cells sorted from blood. Subset meaning: CD45RO+ cells pooled with CCR7-negative TemRA cells. The receptors stem from a woman aged 30 to 39 in good health.

This clone was counted between two and nine times. The chain recombines TRBV10-1 with TRBJ1-4; no clear D. Trimming took 2 bases from V and 5 from J, leaving 15 bases between them. Germline lookup yields CDR1 WNHNN and CDR2 SYGVQD (reference sequence). The CDR3 runs to 16 residues. The CDR3 protein is CASSEALEGPNEKLFF. DNA for the CDR3: TGCGCCAGCAGTGAGGCCCTGGAAGGGCCGAATGAAAAACTGTTTTTT.

The chain uses TRBV9 and TRBJ1-2, with TRBD1 identical over 11 bases. Germline assignment: CDR1 SGDLS and CDR2 YYNGEE. CDR3 length: 14 amino acids. V dropped 4 bases and J dropped 7; count of bases not matched to a gene: 6. CDR3 in DNA: TGTGCCAGCAGCAGCCGGACAGGGGGCCTTGGCTACACCTTC. Translated: CASSSRTGGLGYTF.

The gene calls are TRBV5-5 and TRBJ2-7; D gene unclear. From germline, CDR1 is SGHKS and CDR2 YYEKEE (reference sequence). With 0 bases removed from V and 4 bases from J, the gap between germline ends came to 8 bases. The CDR3 extends over 13 amino acids. The CDR3 coding sequence is TGTGCCAGCAGCTTGGCTAGAGGTTACGAGCAGTACTTC. Translated: CASSLARGYEQYF.

The genes are TRBV10-3 and TRBJ1-1; the D is unclear. CDR3 size: 11 residues. V was clipped by 8 bases and J by 4 bases, with 8 bases between them. Germline V lookup: CDR1 ENHRY, CDR2 SYGVKD. CDR3 amino acids: CAIRATTEAFF. The CDR3, as DNA: TGTGCCATCCGGGCAACCACTGAAGCTTTCTTT.

The V gene is TRBV19, the J gene TRBJ2-5, with D perhaps TRBD1 (6 bases). CDR3 length: 16 amino acids. Trimming cost V 0 bases and J 4 bases, with 15 bases left between them. The germline V gene encodes CDR1 LNHDA and CDR2 SQIVND (reference sequence). The CDR3, as DNA: TGTGCCAGTAGTATAGAGGTGGCAGGGGCGCGAGAGACCCAGTACTTC. It yields the protein CASSIEVAGARETQYF.

The V gene is TRBV6-5, the J gene TRBJ2-7, with D possibly matching TRBD2 (5 bases). CDR3 length: 12 amino acids. Germline V gene lookup returns CDR1 MNHEY and CDR2 SVGAGI. V lost 6 bases and J lost 2, with 8 bases in between. This CDR3 is CASSPGAYEQYF. The CDR3 coding sequence is TGTGCCAGCAGCCCCGGGGCCTACGAGCAGTACTTC.

The chain uses TRBV19 and TRBJ2-1; 11 nucleotides align to TRBD2. The V gene's germline CDR1 is LNHDA and CDR2 SQIVND (reference sequence). With V trimmed by 3 bases and J by 8 bases, 6 bases remained unmatched. The CDR3 covers 15 residues. CDR3 in DNA: TGTGCCAGTAGTATTAGACTAGCGGGAATACATGAGCAGTTCTTC. This sequence encodes CASSIRLAGIHEQFF.

The genes are TRBV7-3 and TRBJ1-1; no reliable D call. The germline V gene has CDR1 SGHTA and CDR2 FQGTGA. This CDR3 is 15 amino acids long. V was cut by 5 bases and J by 4 bases, with 17 bases left in between. The CDR3 spells CASSPSAGWGTEAFF. The CDR3 DNA is TGTGCCAGCAGCCCAAGCGCTGGGTGGGGCACTGAAGCTTTCTTT.

This chain connects TRBV28 to TRBJ2-7; TRBD1 or TRBD2 may be the D gene (6 bases each). Trimming removed 3 bases at V and 3 bases at J, with 12 bases between. Germline assignment: CDR1 MDHEN and CDR2 SYDVKM. The CDR3 covers 14 residues. CDR3 loop: CASSFAGQNYEQYF. The CDR3 region has the DNA TGTGCCAGCAGTTTCGCGGGACAAAACTACGAGCAGTACTTC.

The chain has TRBV18 and TRBJ1-2; 10 bases map to TRBD1. The CDR3 sequence is 14 residues long. Germline V gene sequence: CDR1 KGHSH, CDR2 LQKENI. The V gene end was trimmed by 2 bases and the J gene end by 4 bases; junction bases not matched to a gene: 1. The CDR3 DNA reads TGTGCCAGCTCACCAAGGACAGGGGGCTATGGCTACACCTTC. Translation: CASSPRTGGYGYTF.

V and J are TRBV6-4 and TRBJ1-5; 7 nucleotides align to TRBD1. J lost 2 bases, V lost 4 bases, and 11 bases had no gene match. Per the germline V gene, CDR1 is MRHNA and CDR2 is SNTAGT. CDR3 length: 17 residues. The CDR3 here is CASSVGHGQGGNQPQHF. In DNA, the CDR3 is TGTGCCAGCAGTGTGGGTCATGGGCAGGGGGGCAATCAGCCCCAGCATTTT.

As for this clone: The same CDR3 is also encoded by other DNA sequences in this sample. The chain has TRBV9 and TRBJ2-6; D gene ambiguous. Trimming stripped 3 bases from V and 0 bases from J, with 4 bases between. Per the germline V gene, CDR1 is SGDLS and CDR2 is YYNGEE. CDR3 length: 14 residues. The CDR3 loop is CASSAYSGANVLTF. CDR3 in DNA: TGTGCCAGCAGCGCATACTCTGGGGCCAACGTCCTGACTTTC.

The chain uses TRBV9 and TRBJ2-6; D uncertain. CDR3 size: 11 residues. Per the germline V gene, CDR1 is SGDLS and CDR2 is YYNGEE. The V end was cut by 5 bases, the J end by 3 bases, with 0 bases between. The DNA for the CDR3 is TGTGCCAGCAGTGGGGCCAACGTCCTGACTTTC. Protein sequence: CASSGANVLTF.

In its sample, this clone was seen a few times. The chain combines TRBV2 with TRBJ1-4; tentative D call: TRBD1 (5 bases). The CDR3 loop spans 14 amino acids. The germline gives CDR1 SNHLY, CDR2 FYNNEI. Deletions cut 5 bases from V and 4 bases from J, with 11 bases between. DNA for the CDR3: TGTGCCAGCAGTCACCCGGGACGTAATGAAAAACTGTTTTTT. This sequence encodes CASSHPGRNEKLFF. Using reference TRBV2 and TRBJ1-4 for the parts outside the CDR3, the full variable domain is EPEVTQTPSHQVTQMGQEVILRCVPISNHLYFYWYRQILGQKVEFLVSFYNNEISEKSEIFDDQFSVERPDGSNFTLKIRSTKLEDSAMYFCASSHPGRNEKLFFGSGTQLSVL.

This clone was counted once. V and J are TRBV27 and TRBJ2-3, with 11 bases lining up with TRBD2. V lost 5 bases and J lost 4; bases outside the gene matches: 5. Germline CDR1 reads MNHEY; CDR2 reads SMNVEV (reference sequence). The CDR3 extends over 15 amino acids. CDR3 sequence reads: CASSPGSGRADTQYF. For the CDR3, the DNA is TGTGCCAGCAGTCCTGGTAGCGGGAGGGCAGATACGCAGTATTTT.

This clone was counted a few times. V usage is TRBV19 and J usage is TRBJ1-2, with TRBD1 identical over 10 bases. Unmatched junction bases numbered 4, after V lost 8 bases and J lost 7 bases. The CDR3 consists of 12 residues. Germline lookup yields CDR1 LNHDA and CDR2 SQIVND (reference sequence). The CDR3 protein is CASGTGVIGYTF. Here the CDR3 DNA reads TGTGCCAGTGGGACAGGGGTCATTGGCTACACCTTC. The full variable domain, rest sourced from reference TRBV19 and TRBJ1-2, is DGGITQSPKYLFRKEGQNVTLSCEQNLNHDAMYWYRQDPGQGLRLIYYSQIVNDFQKGDIAEGYSVSREKKESFPLTVTSAQKNPTAFYLCASGTGVIGYTFGSGTRLTVV.

The chain has TRBV28 and TRBJ1-5, with a possible D match to TRBD1 (5 bases). This CDR3 region has 17 residues. In germline, CDR1 is MDHEN, CDR2 SYDVKM. Trimming removed 6 bases at V and 1 base at J, with 19 bases between. The CDR3 spells CASSPVLPGVSNQPQHF. CDR3 coding DNA: TGTGCCAGCAGCCCAGTTTTGCCGGGGGTGAGCAATCAGCCCCAGCATTTT.

This chain connects TRBV27 to TRBJ2-7; 7 bases map to TRBD2. The length of the CDR3 is 16 residues. Losses at the gene ends were 5 bases for V and 3 bases for J; bases not matched to a gene: 13. Per the germline V gene, CDR1 is MNHEY and CDR2 is SMNVEV (reference sequence). The CDR3 nucleotides are TGTGCCAGCAGTGCCGCCTGGCGGGAGAGGTACTACGAGCAGTACTTC. It codes for CASSAAWRERYYEQYF.

This clone is termed medium-sized (0.01 to 0.1%). This sequence joins TRBV2 and TRBJ1-2, with TRBD1 as a possible D gene (6 bases). Trimming removed 4 bases at V and 4 bases at J, with 13 bases between. This CDR3 is built from 14 residues. The V gene's germline CDR1 is SNHLY and CDR2 FYNNEI. CDR3 bases: TGTGCCAGCAGTGGAAAGACAGGCGTCTATGGCTACACCTTC. Translated: CASSGKTGVYGYTF.

This chain uses TRBV28 with TRBJ2-7; 8 bases are shared with TRBD1. From germline, CDR1 is MDHEN and CDR2 SYDVKM. CDR3 length: 15 amino acids. Trimming at V came to 5 bases and at J to 5 bases, leaving 11 bases not matched to a gene. The CDR3 DNA sequence: TGTGCCAGCAGTGGGGGGACGACAGGGGAGGACGAGCAGTACTTC. This sequence encodes CASSGGTTGEDEQYF.